The rows below give T cell receptor beta chains drawn from one sample of a study of blood T cells in healthy people across ages. Each CDR3 protein gets one entry after TCRdb re-called the 5' RACE reads with MiXCR. The data hold hundreds of thousands of distinct CDR3 sequences, with roughly 41% observed a single time. The material sequenced was blood. All receptors come from a woman aged 55-70 years in good health. Each CDR3 is given with its conserved first and last residue. The D gene is left open where the match is weak. Clone size is not always given. Where it is, it says once, few, many or a class for expanded clones.

V gene,D gene,clone size,J gene,CDR3 DNA,CDR3 protein
TRBV6-6,-,-,TRBJ1-1,TGTGCCGACTTCGGAGGGTACCAAACAATGAACACTGAAGCTTTCTTT,CADFGGYQTMNTEAFF
TRBV20-1,-,few,TRBJ1-6,TGCAGTGCCCCGAGAGCAGAGGGGGGTGTAAAAAATTCACCCCTCCACTTT,CSAPRAEGGVKNSPLHF
TRBV4-1,TRBD1,-,TRBJ1-5,TGCGCCAGCAGCCAAACGACAGGGGTGGGGAATCAACCCCAGCATTTT,CASSQTTGVGNQPQHF
TRBV27,-,-,TRBJ2-1,TGTGCCAGCAGTTCGGTGCTGGGTAATGAGCAGTTCTTC,CASSSVLGNEQFF
TRBV27,-,many,TRBJ2-3,TGTGCCAGCAGCAACGGGAATACGCAGTATTTT,CASSNGNTQYF
TRBV27,-,-,TRBJ2-5,TGTGCCAGCAGTGTCGGGACGGCAGAGACCCAGTACTTC,CASSVGTAETQYF
TRBV29-1,TRBD2,few,TRBJ2-7,TGCGGCGTGGGGTCCGGACTAGCGGGAGGGCACGAGCAGTACTTC,CGVGSGLAGGHEQYF
TRBV30,-,few,TRBJ2-7,TGTGCCTGGAGGGACAGTACCTACGAGCAGTACTTC,CAWRDSTYEQYF
TRBV7-9,-,-,TRBJ2-5,TGTGCCAGCAGCTTAAGGCAGAGCCAAGAGACCCAGTACTTC,CASSLRQSQETQYF
TRBV14,-,-,TRBJ1-6,TGTGCCAGCAGCCAAGAATCAAGGGTAGGGAAAAATTCACCTCTCCACTTT,CASSQESRVGKNSPLHF
TRBV6-4,-,few,TRBJ1-6,TGTGCCAGCAGTGACGAAGGACGGAGGGATAATTCACCCCTCCACTTT,CASSDEGRRDNSPLHF
TRBV6-1,-,-,TRBJ2-7,TGTGCCAGCAGAAAACGCCCCGCGATGGGAAGCTCCTACGAGCAGTACTTC,CASRKRPAMGSSYEQYF
TRBV5-1,TRBD1,-,TRBJ2-5,TGCGCCAGCAGCTTGCTCGGGACAGGGAGTGGGACCCAGTACTTC,CASSLLGTGSGTQYF
TRBV20-1,TRBD2,many,TRBJ2-3,TGCAGTGCTAGCGGAGGCGGGAGAGGCGCAGATACGCAGTATTTT,CSASGGGRGADTQYF
TRBV9,-,few,TRBJ2-7,TGTGCCAGCAGCGTAGGGAACACGGGGAACGAGCAGTACTTC,CASSVGNTGNEQYF
TRBV6-5,-,-,TRBJ1-4,TGTGCCAGCAGTCAGGTGCAGGGAGGCGAAAAACTGTTTTTT,CASSQVQGGEKLFF
TRBV4-1,-,-,TRBJ2-7,TGCGCCAGCAGCCAAGATTCTCAGGGGCCCTCCTACGAGCAGAACTTC,CASSQDSQGPSYEQNF
TRBV7-9,TRBD2,few,TRBJ2-1,TGTGCCAGCAGCTCCCGGACTAGCGCCATTAGAGAGCAGTTCTTC,CASSSRTSAIREQFF
TRBV6-2/TRBV6-3,-,few,TRBJ2-6,TGTGCCAGCAGTCAAGAGACAGTCTCTGGGGCCAACGTCCTGACTTTC,CASSQETVSGANVLTF
TRBV29-1,-,-,TRBJ2-1,TGCAGCGCCGCGAGGGGTAGCAGGTCGAGCAATGAGCAGTTCTTC,CSAARGSRSSNEQFF
TRBV19,-,-,TRBJ2-3,TGTGCCACCTCCGGAGTGATAGATACGCAGTATTTT,CATSGVIDTQYF
TRBV4-3,-,-,TRBJ1-4,TGCGCCAGCAGCCAAGATATGAGGGTTGTCGTAGGAAAACTGTTTTTT,CASSQDMRVVVGKLFF
TRBV4-3,-,-,TRBJ1-1,TGCGCCAGCAGCCAAGTACCATGGCTGAACACTGAAGCTTTCTTT,CASSQVPWLNTEAFF
TRBV25-1,-,-,TRBJ2-1,TGTGCCAGCAGGATCGGACGGTCCTACAATGAGCAGTTCTTC,CASRIGRSYNEQFF
TRBV28,TRBD1,few,TRBJ2-3,TGTGCCAGCGCAACGATTGGGACAGGGAACACAGATACGCAGTATTTT,CASATIGTGNTDTQYF
TRBV7-9,TRBD1,-,TRBJ1-2,TGTGCCAGCAGCACCCGGGACAGGGGCGGCTACACCTTC,CASSTRDRGGYTF